The 30 T cell receptor beta chains presented below share a single source sample, sequenced in a study of T-cell reconstitution after alpha-beta-depleted transplantation in children. A library of TCRbeta sequences, prepared with unique molecular identifiers, was generated. TCRdb recomputed calls from the PCR reads with MiXCR, one row per CDR3 protein. This sample has over 300,000 distinct CDR3 sequences, with approximately 10% found just once. The starting material was PBMCs from the stem cell graft donor, obtained from the stem cell graft. The receptor set was obtained from a human donor who donated a stem cell graft to a child with acute lymphoblastic leukemia.

With regard to this clonotype: It is likely a read error, because the conserved phenylalanine at the end of the CDR3 is missing. The chain combines TRBV27 with TRBJ2-7, with 9 bases identical to TRBD2. The CDR3 consists of 16 residues. J gave up 0 bases and V 5 bases, and 8 bases lay outside the gene matches. Germline V gene sequence: CDR1 MNHEY, CDR2 SMNVEV (reference sequence). CDR3 region: CASSARLAVSSYEQYS. The CDR3 DNA reads TGTGCCAGCAGTGCCCGACTAGCGGTCAGCTCCTACGAGCAGTACTCC.

This clonotype was seen ten or more times. This chain connects TRBV6-1 to TRBJ1-1; no definite D call. The V end was cut by 6 bases, the J end by 0 bases, with 14 bases between. This CDR3 has 15 amino acids. Germline V gene data show CDR1 as MNHNS and CDR2 as SASEGT. CDR3 nucleotide sequence: TGTGCCAGCAGAACCCGGACGTTCGTGAACACTGAAGCTTTCTTT. Its translation: CASRTRTFVNTEAFF.

This clonotype has only a few counts. The chain couples TRBV29-1 to TRBJ1-2; TRBD1 is a possible D gene (6 bases). Trimming removed 6 bases at V and 7 bases at J, with 15 bases between. The CDR3 runs 12 residues. The germline CDR1 and CDR2 sequences are SQVTM and ANQGSEA. The CDR3 region has the DNA TGCAGCGTGGTGACAGGAGGAGGTGGCTACACCTTC. Its translation: CSVVTGGGGYTF.

This clonotype was seen ten or more times. The V call is TRBV11-2, the J call TRBJ2-7, with D tentatively TRBD2 (7 bases). The CDR3 consists of 18 residues. The V end was cut by 4 bases, the J end by 5 bases, with 27 bases between. Germline V gives CDR1 SGHAT, CDR2 FQNNGV. CDR3 protein: CASSSLGGGGTWKNEQYF. In DNA form, the CDR3 reads TGTGCCAGCAGCTCCCTAGGGGGAGGGGGAACGTGGAAGAACGAGCAGTACTTC.

This clonotype has only a few counts. The chain recombines TRBV29-1 with TRBJ2-3, with TRBD1 matching over 8 bases. Germline lookup yields CDR1 SQVTM and CDR2 ANQGSEA. CDR3 size: 14 residues. J lost 4 bases, V lost 4 bases, and 7 bases had no gene match. This CDR3 is CSVVLATGADTQYF. The DNA for the CDR3 is TGCAGCGTTGTCTTGGCGACAGGGGCAGATACGCAGTATTTT.

This sequence joins TRBV12-3 or TRBV12-4 and TRBJ1-1, with D maybe TRBD1 (5 bases). The CDR3 totals 15 residues. Trimming removed 3 bases from V and 6 bases from J, with 17 bases in between. The CDR3 sequence is CASSFSAGLKAEAFF. CDR3 DNA: TGTGCCAGCAGTTTTTCGGCAGGGTTGAAAGCTGAAGCTTTCTTT.

This clonotype showed up just a few times. CDR3 residues: CASSLLREAIQYF. As DNA, the CDR3 is TGTGCCAGCAGCTTACTTCGGGAGGCCATTCAGTACTTC. The chain has TRBV7-8 and TRBJ2-4, with 7 bases that match TRBD2. This CDR3 comprises 13 residues. CDR1 SGHVS and CDR2 FQNEAQ come from the germline V gene. V shed 2 bases, J shed 9 bases, and the junction held 4 bases outside the gene matches.

Regarding this clonotype: The germline gene is not matched at one end of the junction; a read error may be the cause. V is TRBV28 and J is TRBJ1-3, with D possibly being TRBD1 (5 bases). The CDR3 has 15 residues. Germline lookup yields CDR1 MDHEN and CDR2 SYDVKM. The CDR3: CATSAGTGAGNTIYF. For the CDR3, the DNA is TGTGCCACCAGTGCCGGGACTGGGGCTGGAAACACCATATATTTT.

This clonotype has ten or more counts. V usage is TRBV20-1 and J usage is TRBJ2-1, with D uncertain. V lost 7 bases and J 4 bases, leaving 17 bases between the germline ends. The CDR3 loop spans 14 amino acids. Germline V gene data show CDR1 as DFQATT and CDR2 as SNEGSKA (reference sequence). CDR3 in DNA: TGCAGTGTAAGGACCAGACAAAAGTACAATGAGCAGTTCTTC. Its protein is CSVRTRQKYNEQFF.

This chain links TRBV12-3 or TRBV12-4 with TRBJ1-2; no reliable D call. The germline V and J ends were trimmed by 3 bases and 6 bases, with 8 bases remaining between them. This CDR3 has 12 residues. The CDR3 DNA follows: TGTGCCAGCAGTTTTCTCCAGGATGGCTACACCTTC. This sequence encodes CASSFLQDGYTF.

The chain uses TRBV6-1 and TRBJ1-6; TRBD1 might be the D (6 bases). CDR3 length: 15 residues. The ends were cut back, 8 bases at V and 8 bases at J, with 19 bases in the middle. Germline CDR1 reads MNHNS; CDR2 reads SASEGT. The CDR3 protein is CASLDRSRVDSPLHF. The CDR3 nucleotides are TGTGCCAGCCTCGACAGGTCGAGAGTGGATTCACCCCTCCACTTT.

This clonotype was counted ten times or more. This rearrangement joins TRBV4-3 to TRBJ2-5, with D perhaps matching TRBD1 (6 bases). Trimming cost V 0 bases and J 1 base, with 9 bases left between them. The CDR3 totals 15 residues. The germline gives CDR1 LGHNA, CDR2 YSLEER. CDR3 sequence: CASSQERGTQETQYF. The CDR3 coding sequence is TGCGCCAGCAGCCAAGAGAGGGGGACCCAAGAGACCCAGTACTTC.

V and J are TRBV12-3 or TRBV12-4 and TRBJ1-1, with D possibly being TRBD1 (5 bases). V lost 5 bases to trimming and J lost 8 bases, with 12 bases between them. CDR3 length: 12 residues. CDR3: CASSESTGEAFF. In DNA form, the CDR3 reads TGTGCCAGCAGTGAGAGCACAGGAGAAGCTTTCTTT.

This clonotype was seen many times. V gene TRBV7-9 combines with J gene TRBJ2-5; weak D call: TRBD1 (5 bases). Looked up from germline, CDR1 is SEHNR and CDR2 is FQNEAQ (reference sequence). The CDR3 covers 14 residues. With 0 bases removed from V and 5 bases from J, the gap between germline ends came to 10 bases. CDR3 sequence (DNA): TGTGCCAGCAGCTTAGCGCAGGGTGCGGAGACCCAGTACTTC. It encodes CASSLAQGAETQYF.

This clonotype was recorded many times. The chain links TRBV11-2 to TRBJ2-7; unclear D gene. Per germline, CDR1 SGHAT and CDR2 FQNNGV. CDR3 length: 12 residues. V gave up 5 bases and J gave up 1 base, with 6 bases separating them. The CDR3 protein is CASSRFSYEQYF. CDR3 in DNA: TGTGCCAGCAGCCGTTTTTCCTACGAGCAGTACTTC.

The chain carries TRBV7-9 and TRBJ2-7; tentative D call: TRBD2 (6 bases). The CDR3 runs 16 residues. Germline V gene data show CDR1 as SEHNR and CDR2 as FQNEAQ (reference sequence). Between the trimmed V and J ends, which lost 1 base and 2 bases, there was a span of 15 bases. The CDR3 DNA is TGTGCCAGCAGCTTAGATGGGCTAGCGCTTCCCTACGAGCAGTACTTC. Translating gives CASSLDGLALPYEQYF. Using reference TRBV7-9 and TRBJ2-7 for the parts outside the CDR3, the full variable domain is DTGVSQNPRHKITKRGQNVTFRCDPISEHNRLYWYRQTLGQGPEFLTYFQNEAQLEKSRLLSDRFSAERPKGSFSTLEIQRTEQGDSAMYLCASSLDGLALPYEQYFGPGTRLTVT.

This clonotype was seen only a few times. The chain recombines TRBV11-3 with TRBJ2-6; TRBD1 matches at 9 bases. Trimming removed 3 bases from V and 0 bases from J; junction bases left unmatched: 3. Germline V gene data show CDR1 as SGHNT and CDR2 as YENEEA. The CDR3 loop spans 17 amino acids. CDR3 sequence reads: CASSFGTGSSGANVLTF. The CDR3 nucleotides are TGTGCCAGCAGCTTCGGGACAGGGAGCTCTGGGGCCAACGTCCTGACTTTC. Supplemented by reference TRBV11-3 and TRBJ2-6, the full variable domain reads EAGVVQSPRYKIIEKKQPVAFWCNPISGHNTLYWYLQNLGQGPELLIRYENEEAVDDSQLPKDRFSAERLKGVDSTLKIQPAELGDSAVYLCASSFGTGSSGANVLTFGAGSRLTVL.

This clonotype was observed a few times. V is TRBV30 and J is TRBJ2-7; D might be TRBD1 or TRBD2, each matching 5 bases. Trimming removed 5 bases from V and 0 bases from J, with 11 bases in between. In germline, CDR1 is GTSNPN, CDR2 SVGIG (reference sequence). This CDR3 is built from 13 residues. This CDR3 reads CAWESGSSYEQYF. CDR3 nucleotide sequence: TGTGCCTGGGAGTCAGGGAGCTCCTACGAGCAGTACTTC.

This clonotype showed up many times. The chain uses TRBV7-8 and TRBJ2-4; no clear D. Looked up from germline, CDR1 is SGHVS and CDR2 is FQNEAQ. V lost 3 bases, J lost 1 base, and 1 base lay in between. CDR3 length equals 12 residues. As DNA, the CDR3 is TGTGCCAGCAGCTTGGCCAAAAACATTCAGTACTTC. Its protein is CASSLAKNIQYF.

There are a few counts of this clonotype. This chain connects TRBV12-3 or TRBV12-4 to TRBJ1-1; the D gene is possibly TRBD1 (5 bases). This CDR3 contains 14 residues. Between the trimmed V and J ends, which lost 0 bases and 4 bases, there was a span of 9 bases. The CDR3 region is CASSLARGGTEAFF. The CDR3 bases are TGTGCCAGCAGTTTAGCTCGGGGGGGCACTGAAGCTTTCTTT.

The chain couples TRBV9 to TRBJ1-5; D not certain. Germline V gives CDR1 SGDLS, CDR2 YYNGEE. Deletions cut 0 bases from V and 4 bases from J, with 5 bases between. The CDR3 spans 13 residues. This chain's CDR3 is CASSVGLNQPQHF. The CDR3 bases are TGTGCCAGCAGCGTAGGGTTGAATCAGCCCCAGCATTTT.

J is TRBJ2-1 and V is TRBV12-3 or TRBV12-4, with TRBD2 identical over 7 bases. V lost 1 base and J lost 0; bases outside the gene matches: 6. The CDR3 has 17 residues. The DNA of the CDR3 is TGTGCCAGCAGTTTAGTAGCGGCTAGCGGCTCCTACAATGAGCAGTTCTTC. As protein: CASSLVAASGSYNEQFF.

The J gene is TRBJ2-4, the V gene TRBV20-1; D gene uncertain. V was clipped by 0 bases and J by 0 bases, with 3 bases between them. CDR1 is DFQATT, CDR2 SNEGSKA, per germline (reference sequence). The CDR3 runs 13 residues. CDR3 region: CSARDLAKNIQYF. The DNA for the CDR3 is TGCAGTGCTAGAGACCTAGCCAAAAACATTCAGTACTTC.

The J gene is TRBJ2-1, the V gene TRBV20-1; TRBD2 aligns across 10 bases. Trimming cost V 5 bases and J 3 bases; bases outside gene matches: 4. Germline lookup yields CDR1 DFQATT and CDR2 SNEGSKA (reference sequence). CDR3 length: 14 amino acids. The DNA of the CDR3 is TGCAGTGCTGTCTGGACTAGCGGCTACAATGAGCAGTTCTTC. The encoded protein is CSAVWTSGYNEQFF.

This clonotype turned up a few times. The V and J genes are TRBV3-1 and TRBJ2-7; TRBD1 matches at 8 bases. Trimming at V came to 4 bases and at J to 5 bases, leaving 7 bases not matched to a gene. Germline CDR1 is LGHDT and CDR2 is YNNKEL (reference sequence). CDR3 length: 14 residues. The CDR3 nucleotides are TGTGCCAGCAGCCGCGACAGGGGTACTGACGAGCAGTACTTC. It codes for CASSRDRGTDEQYF.

This clonotype was counted at least ten times. The chain uses TRBV10-2 and TRBJ2-3, with 9 bases that match TRBD2. The CDR3 has 17 residues. Per germline, CDR1 WSHSY and CDR2 SAAADI. Trimming took 4 bases from V and 4 from J; bases not matched to a gene: 12. The CDR3 DNA sequence: TGCGCCAGCAGTGTGCGGGATAGCGGGAGTGGGGCAGATACGCAGTATTTT. Residues: CASSVRDSGSGADTQYF.

This chain links TRBV25-1 with TRBJ2-7; D is possibly TRBD2 (5 bases). Between the trimmed V and J ends, which lost 1 base and 2 bases, there was a span of 12 bases. CDR3 length: 15 residues. Germline loops: CDR1 MGHDK, CDR2 SYGVNS. The CDR3 sequence: CASSEFGSGAYEQYF. The CDR3 DNA reads as TGTGCCAGCAGTGAATTTGGGAGTGGAGCCTACGAGCAGTACTTC.

The chain combines TRBV5-1 with TRBJ1-1, with TRBD1 matching 11 bases. The CDR3 is 14 residues long. The V and J ends lost 3 bases and 5 bases, in that order; junction bases with no gene match: 3. CDR1 is SGHRS, CDR2 YFSETQ, per germline. CDR3 DNA sequence: TGCGCCAGCAGCTGGACAGGGGGCAAGACTGAAGCTTTCTTT. Protein: CASSWTGGKTEAFF.

This sequence joins TRBV28 and TRBJ2-7; no definite D call. The CDR3 length is 14 residues. Germline lookup yields CDR1 MDHEN and CDR2 SYDVKM. The V end was cut by 3 bases, the J end by 6 bases, with 15 bases between. CDR3 DNA sequence: TGTGCCAGCAGTTTCTCCTCTCCGCCTAGCGAGCAGTACTTC. It specifies CASSFSSPPSEQYF.

In the case of this clonotype: Given a much more abundant clone one base away, this may be a read error. This chain connects TRBV20-1 to TRBJ2-7; no firm D call. The CDR3 sequence is 11 residues long. CDR1 and CDR2 from the germline V gene are DFQATT and SNEGSKA (reference sequence). Here the CDR3 reads CSARLVPELYF. CDR3 bases: TGCAGTGCTAGACTGGTCCCCGAGCTGTACTTC.